This TCR beta chain was sequenced during a study of cytomegalovirus exposure and HLA in healthy donors. Germline loops: CDR1 KGHSH, CDR2 LQKENI. The CDR3 is made up of 15 amino acids. With 3 bases clipped from V and 3 bases from J, the junction kept 5 bases outside the gene matches. The PCR made use of 60 Vbeta and 13 Jbeta primers. Method: immunoSEQ multiplex PCR; TCRdb's copy keeps in-frame clones and lacks some. The profile shows some 88,000 clones, over 55% of them singletons. Study findings and constraints: The study designated around 150 TCR beta chains cytomegalovirus-associated. Highly shared variants forming one cluster were likely a sequencing artifact.

Note on this clone: Its matching antigen is unknown.

Healthy donors of bone marrow made up the group. The chain combines TRBV18 with TRBJ2-5; 9 bases are a match to TRBD2. The sequencing input was PBMCs. This clonotype was obtained from a woman aged 30 to 39 in good health and CMV-seronegative. The CDR3 DNA is TGTGCCAGCTCACCCTTAGCGGGAGCGAAAGAGACCCAGTACTTC. Its translation: CASSPLAGAKETQYF.